This T cell receptor beta chain appears in the sequencing data of a study of blood T cell repertoires in COVID-19. Under the authors' procedure: Researchers report that nucleated cell counts were estimated from reference gene primer amplification. This table comes from immunoSEQ multiplex PCR, and its TCRdb copy is limited to in-frame clones, with some not included. That table is the source of V, J and clone size, and D and trimming were worked out from the DNA. The sample lists about 21,000 clones; 85% to 95% were seen once. Looked up from germline, CDR1 is SGHNT and CDR2 is YENEEA. With V trimmed by 5 bases and J by 6 bases, 6 bases remained unmatched. This CDR3 contains 13 residues.

The V call is TRBV11-3, the J call TRBJ2-7; 8 nucleotides match TRBD1. This sequence originates from a woman in her forties or fifties with active COVID-19. Source material: peripheral blood. The CDR3 region is CASSARQGAEQYF. The CDR3, as DNA: TGTGCCAGCAGCGCAAGGCAGGGGGCCGAGCAGTACTTC.